This passage covers 2 T cell receptor beta chains from one sample sequenced in a study of T cell repertoires in cytomegalovirus infection. TCRdb ran MiXCR on the reads and lists one entry per CDR3 protein. The sample holds more than 150,000 distinct CDR3 sequences, roughly 20% seen once. Sequencing was performed on PBMCs. The source of these receptors is a human donor in good health (CMV status not recorded). Some clones in this sample may be carry-over from other donors' samples.

This clonotype showed up just a few times. The chain has TRBV28 and TRBJ2-2; 11 nucleotides match TRBD2. The V and J ends lost 5 bases and 6 bases, in that order; junction bases with no gene match: 5. Germline loops: CDR1 MDHEN, CDR2 SYDVKM. The CDR3 extends over 15 amino acids. The CDR3 here is CASSPSGRMAGELFF. In DNA form, the CDR3 reads TGTGCCAGCAGTCCTAGCGGGAGGATGGCCGGGGAGCTGTTTTTT.

The gene calls are TRBV18 and TRBJ2-4, with 8 nucleotides matching TRBD1. This CDR3 spans 14 amino acids. Germline V CDR1 and CDR2: KGHSH, LQKENI. V was clipped by 5 bases and J by 10 bases; unmatched bases: 10. CDR3 loop: CASSEGQDLRIQYF. The CDR3 nucleotides read TGTGCCAGCTCAGAGGGACAGGATCTTAGAATTCAGTACTTC.